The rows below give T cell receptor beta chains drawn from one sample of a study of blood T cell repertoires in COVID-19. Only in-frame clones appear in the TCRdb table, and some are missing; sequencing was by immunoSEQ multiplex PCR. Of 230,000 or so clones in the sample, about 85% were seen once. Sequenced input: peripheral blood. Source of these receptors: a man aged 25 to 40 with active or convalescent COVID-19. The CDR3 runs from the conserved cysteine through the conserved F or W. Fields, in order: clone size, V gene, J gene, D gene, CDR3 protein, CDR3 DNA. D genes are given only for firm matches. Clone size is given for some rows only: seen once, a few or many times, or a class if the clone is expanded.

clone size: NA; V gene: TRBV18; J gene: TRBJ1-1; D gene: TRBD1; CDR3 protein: CASSLSGTEITEAFF; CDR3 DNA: TGTGCCAGCTCACTATCTGGGACAGAGATTACTGAAGCTTTCTTT
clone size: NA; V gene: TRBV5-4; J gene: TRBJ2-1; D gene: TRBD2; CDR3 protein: CASSSGLADYNEQFF; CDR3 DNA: TGTGCCAGCAGCTCGGGACTAGCGGATTACAATGAGCAGTTCTTC
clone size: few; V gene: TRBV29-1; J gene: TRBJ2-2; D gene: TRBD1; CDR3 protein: CSVGGQGVGTGELFF; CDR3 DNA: TGCAGCGTTGGCGGACAGGGTGTGGGCACCGGGGAGCTGTTTTTT
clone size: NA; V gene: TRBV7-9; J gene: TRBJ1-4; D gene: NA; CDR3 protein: CASSPGVTNEKLFF; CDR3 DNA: TGTGCCAGCAGCCCGGGGGTAACTAATGAAAAACTGTTTTTT
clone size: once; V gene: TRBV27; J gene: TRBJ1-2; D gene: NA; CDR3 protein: CASSPSVGRYGYTF; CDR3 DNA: TGTGCCAGCAGTCCCTCCGTGGGCAGATATGGCTACACCTTC
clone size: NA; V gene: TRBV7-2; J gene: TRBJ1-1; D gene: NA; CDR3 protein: CASSLQPGWREAFF; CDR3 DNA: TGTGCCAGCAGCTTACAACCGGGGTGGCGTGAAGCTTTCTTT
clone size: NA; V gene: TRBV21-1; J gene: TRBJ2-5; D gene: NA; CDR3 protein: CASSGQGWETQYF; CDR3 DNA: TGTGCCAGCAGCGGGCAGGGATGGGAGACCCAGTACTTC
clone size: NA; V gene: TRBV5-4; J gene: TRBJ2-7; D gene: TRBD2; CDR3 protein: CASSLELGLAGRFSYEQYF; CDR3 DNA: TGTGCCAGCAGCCTGGAATTGGGACTAGCGGGTCGGTTCTCCTACGAGCAGTACTTC
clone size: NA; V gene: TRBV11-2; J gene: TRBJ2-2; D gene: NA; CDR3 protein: CASSRTNTGELFF; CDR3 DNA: TGTGCCAGCAGCCGAACTAATACCGGGGAGCTGTTTTTT
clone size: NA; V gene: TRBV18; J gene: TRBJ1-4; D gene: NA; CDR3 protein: CASSEDREKLFF; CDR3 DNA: TGTGCCAGCTCAGAGGACAGAGAAAAACTGTTTTTT
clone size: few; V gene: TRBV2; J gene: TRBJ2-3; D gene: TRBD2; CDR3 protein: CASSPRLAGSTDTQYF; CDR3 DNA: TGTGCCAGCAGCCCAAGACTAGCGGGCAGCACAGATACGCAGTATTTT
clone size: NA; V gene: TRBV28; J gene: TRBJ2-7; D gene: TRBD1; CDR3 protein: CASSLGQGAYEQYF; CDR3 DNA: TGTGCCAGCAGTTTAGGGCAGGGGGCTTACGAGCAGTACTTC
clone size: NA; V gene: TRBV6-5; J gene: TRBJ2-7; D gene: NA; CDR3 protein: CASSYATDAREQYF; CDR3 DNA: TGTGCCAGCAGTTACGCGACTGACGCGCGCGAGCAGTACTTC
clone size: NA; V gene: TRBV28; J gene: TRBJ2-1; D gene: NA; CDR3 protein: CASSHSGAYNEQFF; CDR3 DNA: TGTGCCAGCAGCCACTCAGGGGCCTACAATGAGCAGTTCTTC
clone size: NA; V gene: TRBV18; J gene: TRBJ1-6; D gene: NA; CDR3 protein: CASSPSATIDSPLHF; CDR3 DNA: TGTGCCAGCTCACCGTCCGCGACAATCGATTCACCCCTCCACTTT
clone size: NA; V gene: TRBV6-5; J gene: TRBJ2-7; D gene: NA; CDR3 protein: CASLPHNSYEQYF; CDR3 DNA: TGTGCCAGCCTCCCCCACAACTCCTACGAGCAGTACTTC
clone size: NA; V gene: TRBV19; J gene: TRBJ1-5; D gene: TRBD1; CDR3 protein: CASSPSGQGLGYAQPQHF; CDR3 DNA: TGTGCCAGTAGTCCCTCGGGACAGGGGCTCGGATATGCTCAGCCCCAGCATTTT
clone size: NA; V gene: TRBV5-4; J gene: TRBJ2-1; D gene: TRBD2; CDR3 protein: CASSPRTSGGGQFF; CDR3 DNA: TGTGCCAGCAGCCCGCGGACTAGCGGGGGGGGGCAGTTCTTC
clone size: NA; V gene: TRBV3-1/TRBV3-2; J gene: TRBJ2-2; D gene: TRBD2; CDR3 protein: CASSHPISGNANTGELFF; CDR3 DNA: TGTGCCAGCAGCCACCCCATTAGCGGGAACGCGAACACCGGGGAGCTGTTTTTT
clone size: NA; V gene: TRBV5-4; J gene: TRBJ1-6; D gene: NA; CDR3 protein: CASSSYRDSPLHF; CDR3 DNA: TGTGCCAGCAGCTCGTACAGGGATTCACCCCTCCACTTT
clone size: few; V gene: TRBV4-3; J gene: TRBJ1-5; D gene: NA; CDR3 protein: CASSQGHGEGPQHF; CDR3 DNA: TGCGCCAGCAGCCAAGGTCACGGGGAGGGACCCCAGCATTTT
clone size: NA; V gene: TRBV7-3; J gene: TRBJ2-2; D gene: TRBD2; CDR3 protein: CASSISGSAGELFF; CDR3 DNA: TGTGCCAGCAGCATTAGCGGGAGTGCCGGGGAGCTGTTTTTT
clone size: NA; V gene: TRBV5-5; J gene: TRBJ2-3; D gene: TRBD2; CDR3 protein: CASLLGGTDTQYF; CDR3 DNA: TGTGCCAGCCTCCTCGGGGGGACAGATACGCAGTATTTT
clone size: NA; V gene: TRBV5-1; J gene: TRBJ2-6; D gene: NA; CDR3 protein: CASSPHRDSGANVLTF; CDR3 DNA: TGCGCCAGCAGCCCCCACAGGGACTCTGGGGCCAACGTCCTGACTTTC
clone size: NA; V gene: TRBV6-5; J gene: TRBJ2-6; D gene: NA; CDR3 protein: CASSYLNSGANVLTF; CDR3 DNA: TGTGCCAGCAGTTACCTAAACTCTGGGGCCAACGTCCTGACTTTC
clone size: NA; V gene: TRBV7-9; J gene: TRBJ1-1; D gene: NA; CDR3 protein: CASSPNRVTTEAFF; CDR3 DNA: TGTGCCAGCAGCCCTAACAGGGTTACGACTGAAGCTTTCTTT
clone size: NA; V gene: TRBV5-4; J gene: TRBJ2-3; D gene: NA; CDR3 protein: CACGGRGGTDTQYF; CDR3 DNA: TGTGCCTGCGGGGGCCGGGGGGGCACAGATACGCAGTATTTT
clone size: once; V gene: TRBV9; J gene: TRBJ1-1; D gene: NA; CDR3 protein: CASSVTANTEAFF; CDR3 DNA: TGTGCCAGCAGCGTGACAGCGAACACTGAAGCTTTCTTT
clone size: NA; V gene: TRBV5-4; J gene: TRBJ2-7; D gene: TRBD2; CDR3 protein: CASSLFGSGALPYEQYF; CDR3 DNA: TGTGCCAGCAGCTTGTTTGGTAGCGGGGCCCTTCCCTACGAGCAGTACTTC
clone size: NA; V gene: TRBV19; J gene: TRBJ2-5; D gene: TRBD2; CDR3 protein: CASSTSGIKGETQYF; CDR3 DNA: TGTGCCAGTAGCACCAGCGGGATCAAAGGGGAGACCCAGTACTTC
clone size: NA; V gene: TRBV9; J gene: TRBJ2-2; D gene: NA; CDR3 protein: CASSVDKGWDTGELFF; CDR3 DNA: TGTGCCAGCAGCGTAGACAAGGGGTGGGACACCGGGGAGCTGTTTTTT
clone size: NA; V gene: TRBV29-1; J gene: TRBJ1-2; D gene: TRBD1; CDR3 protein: CSAGQGPMEGYTF; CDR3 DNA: TGCAGCGCGGGACAGGGCCCAATGGAGGGCTACACCTTC
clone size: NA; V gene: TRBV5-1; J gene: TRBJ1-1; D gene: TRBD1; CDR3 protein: CASSTRTGGDTEAFF; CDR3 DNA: TGCGCCAGCAGCACGCGGACAGGGGGAGACACTGAAGCTTTCTTT
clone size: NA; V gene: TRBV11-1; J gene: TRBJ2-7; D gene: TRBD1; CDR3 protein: CASSLGTGPYEQYF; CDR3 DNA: TGTGCCAGCAGCTTGGGGACAGGGCCCTACGAGCAGTACTTC
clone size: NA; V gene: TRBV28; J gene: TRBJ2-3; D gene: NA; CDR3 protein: CASSLGLGDTQYF; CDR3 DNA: TGTGCCAGCAGTTTGGGGCTGGGAGATACGCAGTATTTT
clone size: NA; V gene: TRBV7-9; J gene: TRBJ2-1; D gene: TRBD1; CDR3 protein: CASKRGLDNEQFF; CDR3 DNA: TGTGCCAGCAAAAGGGGGCTCGACAATGAGCAGTTCTTC
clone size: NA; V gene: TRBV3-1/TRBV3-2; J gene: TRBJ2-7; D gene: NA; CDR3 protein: CASSSTTGSYEQYF; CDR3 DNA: TGTGCCAGCAGCTCAACGACAGGATCCTACGAGCAGTACTTC
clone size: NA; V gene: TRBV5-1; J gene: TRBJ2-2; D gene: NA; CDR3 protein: CASSLGRGSGELFF; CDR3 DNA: TGCGCCAGCAGCTTGGGGCGGGGATCCGGGGAGCTGTTTTTT
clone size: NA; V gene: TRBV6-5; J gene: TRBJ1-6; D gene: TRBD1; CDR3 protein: CASSYRDRGNSPLHF; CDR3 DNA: TGTGCCAGCAGTTACAGGGACAGGGGTAATTCACCCCTCCACTTT
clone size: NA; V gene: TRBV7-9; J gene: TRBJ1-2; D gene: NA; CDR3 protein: CASSSVQVNYGYTF; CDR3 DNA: TGTGCCAGCAGCTCAGTACAGGTTAACTATGGCTACACCTTC
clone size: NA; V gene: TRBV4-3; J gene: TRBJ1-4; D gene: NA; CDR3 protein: CASSQDPTGPLNEKLFF; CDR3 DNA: TGCGCCAGCAGCCAAGATCCCACAGGGCCCTTAAATGAAAAACTGTTTTTT
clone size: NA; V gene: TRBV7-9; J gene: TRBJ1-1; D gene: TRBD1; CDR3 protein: CASSPDRGLNTEAFF; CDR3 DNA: TGTGCCAGCAGCCCCGACAGGGGGCTGAACACTGAAGCTTTCTTT
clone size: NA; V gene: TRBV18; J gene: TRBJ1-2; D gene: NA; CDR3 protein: CASSPPGLFYGYTF; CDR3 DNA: TGTGCCAGCTCACCTCCGGGATTATTCTATGGCTACACCTTC
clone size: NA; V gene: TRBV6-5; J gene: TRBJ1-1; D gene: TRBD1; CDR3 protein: CASNPGQGVTEAFF; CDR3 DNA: TGTGCCAGCAACCCGGGACAGGGTGTCACTGAAGCTTTCTTT
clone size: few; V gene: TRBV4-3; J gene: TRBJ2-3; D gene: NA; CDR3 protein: CASAVTGVPDTQYF; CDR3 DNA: TGCGCCAGCGCCGTGACGGGAGTCCCAGATACGCAGTATTTT
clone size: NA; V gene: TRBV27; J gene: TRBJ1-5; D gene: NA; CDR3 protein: CASSPGSSGNNQPQHF; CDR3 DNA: TGTGCCAGCAGTCCGGGGTCCTCGGGAAACAATCAGCCCCAGCATTTT
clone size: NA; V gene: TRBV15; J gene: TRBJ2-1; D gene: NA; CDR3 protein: CATSRGTGSDEQFF; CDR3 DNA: TGTGCCACCAGCAGAGGTACAGGGAGCGATGAGCAGTTCTTC
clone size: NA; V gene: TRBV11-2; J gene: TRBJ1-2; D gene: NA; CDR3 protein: CASSETGTIYGYTF; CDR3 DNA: TGTGCCAGCAGCGAAACAGGGACGATCTATGGCTACACCTTC
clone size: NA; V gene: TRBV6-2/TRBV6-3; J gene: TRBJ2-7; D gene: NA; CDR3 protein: CASSYSTDSYEQYF; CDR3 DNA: TGTGCCAGCAGTTACTCGACAGACTCCTACGAGCAGTACTTC
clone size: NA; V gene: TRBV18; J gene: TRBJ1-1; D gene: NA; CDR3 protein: CASTEDTEAFF; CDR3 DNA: TGTGCCAGCACCGAGGACACTGAAGCTTTCTTT
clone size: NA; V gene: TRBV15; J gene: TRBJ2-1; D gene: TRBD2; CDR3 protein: CATSGGTSGYNEQFF; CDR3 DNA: TGTGCCACCAGCGGGGGGACTAGCGGCTACAATGAGCAGTTCTTC
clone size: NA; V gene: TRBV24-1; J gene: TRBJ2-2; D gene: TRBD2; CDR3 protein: CATSDLGLNTGELFF; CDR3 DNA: TGTGCCACCAGTGACCTGGGACTAAACACCGGGGAGCTGTTTTTT
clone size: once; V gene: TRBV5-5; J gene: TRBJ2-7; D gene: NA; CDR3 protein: CASSLERTDHEQYF; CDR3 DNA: TGTGCCAGCAGCCTGGAGCGGACAGATCACGAGCAGTACTTC